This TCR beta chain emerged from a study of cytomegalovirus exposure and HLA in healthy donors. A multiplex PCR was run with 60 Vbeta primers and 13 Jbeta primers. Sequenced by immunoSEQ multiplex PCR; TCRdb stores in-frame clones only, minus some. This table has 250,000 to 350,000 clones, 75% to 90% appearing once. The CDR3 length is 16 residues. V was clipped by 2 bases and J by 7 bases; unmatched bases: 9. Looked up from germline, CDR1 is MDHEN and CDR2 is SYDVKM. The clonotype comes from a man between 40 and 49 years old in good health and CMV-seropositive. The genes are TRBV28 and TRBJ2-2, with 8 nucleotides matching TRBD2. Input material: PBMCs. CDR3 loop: CASSLVREGLGGELFF. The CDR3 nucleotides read TGTGCCAGCAGTTTAGTTCGGGAGGGCCTAGGCGGGGAGCTGTTTTTT.